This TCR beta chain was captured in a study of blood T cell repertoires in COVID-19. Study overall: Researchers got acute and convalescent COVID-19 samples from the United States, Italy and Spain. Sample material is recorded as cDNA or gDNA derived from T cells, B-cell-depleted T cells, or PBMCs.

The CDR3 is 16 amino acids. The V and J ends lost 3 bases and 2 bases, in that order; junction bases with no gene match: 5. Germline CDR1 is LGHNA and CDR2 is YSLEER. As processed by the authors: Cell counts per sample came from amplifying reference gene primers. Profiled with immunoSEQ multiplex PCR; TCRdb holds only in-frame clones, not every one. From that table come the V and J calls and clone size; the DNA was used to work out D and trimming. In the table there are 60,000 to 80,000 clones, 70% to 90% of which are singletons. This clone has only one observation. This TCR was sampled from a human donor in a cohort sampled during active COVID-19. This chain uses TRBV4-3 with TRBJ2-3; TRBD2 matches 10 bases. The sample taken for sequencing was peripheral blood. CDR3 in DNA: TGCGCCAGCAGCCATACGACTAGCGGGCCCACAGATACGCAGTATTTT. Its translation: CASSHTTSGPTDTQYF.